The 13 T cell receptor beta chains given below trace back to one sample, sequenced in a study of OX40 agonist ivuxolimab in advanced cancers. Sequencing used immunoSEQ multiplex PCR; TCRdb keeps in-frame clones, though not all of them. The sample includes about 76,000 clones, around 85% seen only once; the top ten take approximately 0.6%. Sequences were derived from CD4+ or CD8+ T cells sorted from blood, sampled in a trial of the OX40 agonist ivuxolimab. The receptors stem from an adult with an advanced solid tumor such as melanoma, head and neck, liver or kidney cancer.

Points on this clone: The same CDR3 is also encoded by other DNA sequences in this sample. The V call is TRBV18, the J call TRBJ1-1, with 7 nucleotides matching TRBD1. With V trimmed by 2 bases and J by 4 bases, 4 bases remained unmatched. Germline lookup yields CDR1 KGHSH and CDR2 LQKENI. The CDR3 totals 14 residues. CDR3 nucleotides: TGTGCCAGCTCACCAGGGCAGGGGGGCACTGAAGCTTTCTTT. This encodes CASSPGQGGTEAFF.

This chain joins TRBV5-1 and TRBJ2-1; 8 bases line up with TRBD2. The CDR3 contains 14 residues. Germline V gene lookup returns CDR1 SGHRS and CDR2 YFSETQ. With V trimmed by 0 bases and J by 9 bases, 5 bases remained unmatched. For the CDR3, the DNA is TGCGCCAGCAGCTTGGCCTCAACTAGCGGTGAGCAGTTCTTC. It yields the protein CASSLASTSGEQFF.

V is TRBV10-2 and J is TRBJ2-2, with D unclear. Per the germline V gene, CDR1 is WSHSY and CDR2 is SAAADI. The CDR3 contains 13 residues. The germline V and J ends were trimmed by 7 bases and 4 bases, with 10 bases remaining between them. CDR3 sequence: CASISGFTGELFF. CDR3 sequence (DNA): TGCGCCAGCATTTCCGGGTTCACCGGGGAGCTGTTTTTT.

This clone was seen a single time. V is TRBV6-1 and J is TRBJ1-1; possible D gene TRBD1, 5 bases. V was trimmed by 7 bases and J by 0 bases, leaving 12 bases between them. The CDR3 totals 14 residues. In germline, CDR1 is MNHNS, CDR2 SASEGT. In nucleotides, the CDR3 is TGTGCCAGCACCGAGGGGTACCTGAACACTGAAGCTTTCTTT. Amino acids: CASTEGYLNTEAFF.

The chain couples TRBV28 to TRBJ2-7; weak D call: TRBD1 (7 bases). Looked up from germline, CDR1 is MDHEN and CDR2 is SYDVKM. This CDR3 is built from 16 residues. With 6 bases removed from V and 3 bases from J, the gap between germline ends came to 21 bases. The DNA of the CDR3 is TGTGCCAGCAGCCCAGGGGGGCTAGATAAGCACTACGAGCAGTACTTC. Translation gives CASSPGGLDKHYEQYF.

This clone appeared a few times. The V and J genes are TRBV19 and TRBJ1-2, with D uncertain. The CDR3 runs 10 residues. Trimming left V 11 bases short and J 6 bases short, with 10 bases between. The germline CDR1 and CDR2 sequences are LNHDA and SQIVND (reference sequence). The DNA for the CDR3 is TGTGCCGCTGGTATTGATGGCTACACCTTC. Amino acids: CAAGIDGYTF.

The chain joins TRBV7-9 to TRBJ1-4; D is unclear. Trimming removed 1 base from V and 7 bases from J, with 4 bases in between. From germline, CDR1 is SEHNR and CDR2 FQNEAQ (reference sequence). The CDR3 sequence is 12 residues long. Here the CDR3 reads CASSLVSEKLFF. The CDR3 DNA reads as TGTGCCAGCAGCTTAGTTTCTGAAAAACTGTTTTTT.

This clone showed up just a few times. The V call is TRBV10-2, the J call TRBJ2-7; a possible D gene is TRBD2 (6 bases). Germline loops: CDR1 WSHSY, CDR2 SAAADI. The CDR3 totals 16 residues. With 4 bases removed from V and 2 bases from J, the gap between germline ends came to 18 bases. The CDR3 region is CASSGSSRGIPYEQYF. As DNA, the CDR3 is TGCGCCAGCAGTGGGTCTTCGCGGGGTATTCCCTACGAGCAGTACTTC.

V is TRBV19 and J is TRBJ2-5; 7 positions match TRBD2. Germline CDR1 reads LNHDA; CDR2 reads SQIVND (reference sequence). V lost 7 bases to trimming and J lost 5 bases; unmatched junction nucleotides: 7. The CDR3 consists of 13 residues. The CDR3 DNA sequence: TGTGCCAGTAACCGCCCGGGGGGTGAGACCCAGTACTTC. As protein: CASNRPGGETQYF.

The rearrangement joins TRBV4-2 to TRBJ2-1; perhaps TRBD2 as D (5 bases). This CDR3 spans 17 amino acids. Germline CDR1 reads LGHNA; CDR2 reads YNFKEQ. V was pared by 0 bases and J by 6 bases, with 18 bases between. CDR3 loop: CASSQDVSEALRNEQFF. DNA of the CDR3: TGTGCCAGCAGCCAAGATGTTTCGGAGGCCCTCCGCAATGAGCAGTTCTTC.

The rearrangement joins TRBV15 to TRBJ1-3, with TRBD1 as a possible D gene (5 bases). Germline CDR1 LNHNV, CDR2 YYDKDF (reference sequence). Trimming took off 0 bases at V and 2 bases at J, with 8 bases between the two ends. There are 15 residues in the CDR3. CDR3 protein: CATSRDTGAGNTIYF. The CDR3 nucleotides are TGTGCCACCAGCAGAGACACAGGTGCTGGAAACACCATATATTTT.

V usage is TRBV5-6 and J usage is TRBJ1-1, with D maybe TRBD1 (6 bases). The length of the CDR3 is 15 residues. Trimming cost V 1 base and J 1 base, with 11 bases left between them. Germline V gene data show CDR1 as SGHDT and CDR2 as YYEEEE. CDR3: CASSLRGAQNTEAFF. CDR3 DNA: TGTGCCAGCAGCTTGAGGGGGGCTCAGAACACTGAAGCTTTCTTT.

The rearrangement joins TRBV2 to TRBJ1-5; D remains unclear. This CDR3 has 13 amino acids. V was clipped by 6 bases and J by 0 bases, with 6 bases between them. Germline loops: CDR1 SNHLY, CDR2 FYNNEI. The CDR3 loop reads CASRDYSNQPQHF. The CDR3, as DNA: TGTGCCAGCAGGGACTATAGCAATCAGCCCCAGCATTTT.